The present T cell receptor beta chain was sequenced within a study of T cell responses to AZD1222 COVID-19 vaccine (dated by TCRdb to the early 2020s). Regarding the complete study: TCR sequencing was performed for 230 to 250 trial participants, of whom some 200 were given two doses of AZD1222 and around 25 were given two doses of MenACWY control vaccine. Trial participants were enrolled into age subgroups of 18-55, 56-69 and 70-plus years, which contained 148, 28 and 57 TCR-sequenced participants, respectively. Summary of the overall study and its limitations: Participants were mostly white British, with more females than males. The authors suggested clonal diversity may have been underestimated. Vaccine-associated CD4 TCRs spanned the whole spike protein, with dominant responses in regions 160-218 and 743-854. No day 14 peak-response samples were available, so repertoires were characterized only after the peak T cell response. Conclusions about previously exposed vaccinees are limited because only six or seven AZD1222 recipients were SARS-CoV-2 seropositive at baseline. After two AZD1222 doses, both the breadth and the depth of spike-specific TCRs were significantly higher than at day 0 and than in MenACWY recipients. Nearly half of unique spike-specific TCRs reportedly recognized epitopes outside regions mutated in the B.1.351 and B.1.1.7 variants. In the small 56-69-year group, the increase in depth fell short of significance, most likely because of low power.

The CDR3 regions of human TCRbeta chains were analyzed by immunosequencing. The study's processing was this. Repertoire TCRs were checked for matches against a reference library of SARS-CoV-2-specific TCRs that had been generated using the MIRA antigen-specificity platform. Breadth meant the fraction of unique TCRs that were SARS-CoV-2-associated, whereas depth meant the fraction of total T cells that were SARS-CoV-2-associated. Each spike-specific TCR was assigned to its reactive spike region and to a CD4 or CD8 class using the MIRA data. Log10-transformed breadth and depth values were compared by one-way ANOVA with Sidak's multiple comparisons tests. TCRdb took this table from immuneACCESS and kept in-frame rearrangements with V and J called. Such tables lack part of the clones; where checked against another copy, unresolved V genes explain under half of the gap, and the rest is unexplained. The V and J calls and clone size come from that table; D and trimming were worked out from the DNA. This sample is represented by 200,000 or so clones; over 85% of them were singletons. Roughly 0.99% of the sample is held by the ten biggest clonotypes.

This clone was picked up one time. This clone's antigen is unknown. Base qualities are missing; no much larger clone stands one base away. Interpreted using the paper, the time point label stands for: about 28 days (+/-7) after the second vaccine dose. AZD1222 recipients given second doses at about 4 weeks or at about 12 weeks were pooled, since spike-specific TCR depth and breadth were not found to differ between the two schedules. Samples from vaccinated people were obtained from the UK trials COV001 and COV002, which included a single-blind randomized controlled phase 2/3 trial of AZD1222 (ChAdOx1 nCoV-19) in healthy adults. Trial participant PBMC samples were collected at day 0 and day 28 after the second dose for TCRbeta chain sequencing. This sequence originates from an adult who received the AZD1222 COVID-19 vaccine. Specimen: peripheral blood, collected 28 days after the second AZD1222 dose.

The sequence in DNA is TGTGCCAGCAGCTATGGGACAGCCGTCAACACTGAAGCTTTCTTT. This translates into CASSYGTAVNTEAFF. This sequence uses TRBV5-5 and TRBJ1-1; TRBD1 fits 7 bases in the junction. The CDR3 contains 15 residues, cysteine and phenylalanine counted. Only the CDR3 DNA stays, 45 bases, in frame from base 1. CDR1 and CDR2, per the germline V gene (reference sequence), are SGHKS and YYEKEE. From V the trimming removes 3 bases and from J it removes 2 bases, while the gene matches leave 7 bases of the junction unaccounted for.